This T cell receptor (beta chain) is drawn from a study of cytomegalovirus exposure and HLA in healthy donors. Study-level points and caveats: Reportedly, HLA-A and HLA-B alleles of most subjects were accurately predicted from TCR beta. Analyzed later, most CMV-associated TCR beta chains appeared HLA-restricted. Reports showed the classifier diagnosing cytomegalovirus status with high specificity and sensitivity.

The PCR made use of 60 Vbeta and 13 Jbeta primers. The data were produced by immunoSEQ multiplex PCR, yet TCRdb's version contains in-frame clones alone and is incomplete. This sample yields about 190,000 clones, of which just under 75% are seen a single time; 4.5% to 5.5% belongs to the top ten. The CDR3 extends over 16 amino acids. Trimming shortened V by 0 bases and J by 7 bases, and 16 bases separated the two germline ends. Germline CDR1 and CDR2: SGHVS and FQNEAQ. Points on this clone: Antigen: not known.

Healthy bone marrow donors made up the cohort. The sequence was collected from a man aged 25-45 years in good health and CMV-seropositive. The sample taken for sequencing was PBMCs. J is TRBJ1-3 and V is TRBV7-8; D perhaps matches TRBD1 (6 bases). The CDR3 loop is CASSLASYTQGNTIYF. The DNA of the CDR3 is TGTGCCAGCAGCTTAGCGAGCTATACCCAGGGGAACACCATATATTTT.